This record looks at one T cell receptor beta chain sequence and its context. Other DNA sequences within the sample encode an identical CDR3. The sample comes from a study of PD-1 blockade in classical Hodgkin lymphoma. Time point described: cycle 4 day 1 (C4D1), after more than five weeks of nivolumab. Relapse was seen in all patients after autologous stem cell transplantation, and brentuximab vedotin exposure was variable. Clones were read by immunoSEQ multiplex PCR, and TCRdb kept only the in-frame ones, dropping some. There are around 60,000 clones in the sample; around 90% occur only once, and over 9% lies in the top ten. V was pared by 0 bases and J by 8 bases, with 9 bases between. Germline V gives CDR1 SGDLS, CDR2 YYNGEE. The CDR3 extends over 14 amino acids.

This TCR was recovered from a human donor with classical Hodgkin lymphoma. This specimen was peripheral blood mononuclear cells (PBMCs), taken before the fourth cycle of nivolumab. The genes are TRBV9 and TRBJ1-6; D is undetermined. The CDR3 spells CASSVGGFDSPLHF. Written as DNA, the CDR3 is TGTGCCAGCAGCGTAGGCGGTTTTGATTCACCCCTCCACTTT.